The clone carrying this T cell receptor (beta chain) occurred a few times. The data are from a study of T-cell reconstitution after alpha-beta-depleted transplantation in children. This CDR3 spans 16 amino acids. CDR1 SGDLS and CDR2 YYNGEE come from the germline V gene. V lost 0 bases, J lost 3 bases, and 13 bases lay in between. The TCRbeta library incorporated unique molecular identifiers. TCRdb redid the calling of the PCR reads with MiXCR, one entry per CDR3 protein. The profile covers about 540,000 distinct CDR3 sequences, with approximately 20% appearing a single time and approximately 3% taken by the ten largest.

The sequencing here drew on PBMCs from the stem cell graft donor, taken from the stem cell graft. This sequence originates from a human donor who donated a stem cell graft to a child with acute lymphoblastic leukemia. The chain combines TRBV9 with TRBJ2-4; tentatively, D is TRBD2 (5 bases). The CDR3 sequence: CASSVGNFEGKNIQYF. CDR3 coding DNA: TGTGCCAGCAGCGTAGGTAACTTTGAGGGCAAAAACATTCAGTACTTC.